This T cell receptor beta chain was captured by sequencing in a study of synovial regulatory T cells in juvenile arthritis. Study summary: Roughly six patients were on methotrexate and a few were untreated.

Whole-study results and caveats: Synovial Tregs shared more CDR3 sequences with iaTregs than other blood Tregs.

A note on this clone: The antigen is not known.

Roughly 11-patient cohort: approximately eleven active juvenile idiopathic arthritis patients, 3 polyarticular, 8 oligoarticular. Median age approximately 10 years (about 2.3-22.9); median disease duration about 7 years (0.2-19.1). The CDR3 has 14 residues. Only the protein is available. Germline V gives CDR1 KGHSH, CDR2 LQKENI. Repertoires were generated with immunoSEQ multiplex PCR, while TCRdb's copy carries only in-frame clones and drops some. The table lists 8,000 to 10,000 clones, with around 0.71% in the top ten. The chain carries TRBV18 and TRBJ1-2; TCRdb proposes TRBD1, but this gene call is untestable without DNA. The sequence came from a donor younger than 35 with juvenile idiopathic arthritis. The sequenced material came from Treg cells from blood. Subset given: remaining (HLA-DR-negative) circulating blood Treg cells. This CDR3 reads CASSPPTATYGYTF.